This TCR beta chain originates from a study of CD8 T cells in ankylosing spondylitis. Study outcomes and limitations: Earlier authors reported some of these motif variants in reactive arthritis synovial fluid and blood.

Turning to this clonotype: Antigen: not known.

TCR beta libraries were made by quantitative 5'-RACE with molecular barcodes. Using its own MiXCR run on the 5' RACE reads, TCRdb lists one record per CDR3 protein. The sample records about 360,000 distinct CDR3 sequences, approximately 20% being singletons. The V gene's germline CDR1 is MDHEN and CDR2 SYDVKM. The CDR3 consists of 16 residues. V dropped 6 bases and J dropped 0 bases, with 18 bases sitting between them. This receptor was taken from a male donor with ankylosing spondylitis or in good health (not recorded which). The V gene is TRBV28, the J gene TRBJ2-7; possibly TRBD1 for D (6 bases). The material sequenced was blood, either unsorted or a sorted T cell fraction (not recorded which). CDR3 DNA: TGTGCCAGCAGCCCCTGGGGGACACAGATCTCCTACGAGCAGTACTTC. The encoded protein is CASSPWGTQISYEQYF.